A single sample gave rise to the 7 T cell receptor beta chains below, sequenced in a study of T cells in Graves' hyperthyroidism and ophthalmopathy. Amplification targeted TCR beta CDR3 regions from RNA transcripts. The TCR CDR3 was amplified in a first-round RT-PCR using the HTBI primer set. MiXCR, applied by TCRdb to the multiplex PCR reads, yields one record per CDR3 protein. Of about 540,000 distinct CDR3 sequences in the sample, roughly 50% were seen once. The sequencing input was peripheral blood or thyroid tissue (not recorded which). These receptors all stem from a woman aged 18-29 years with Graves' hyperthyroidism.

This clonotype was observed many times. J is TRBJ2-7 and V is TRBV7-2; 10 nucleotides match TRBD2. V was clipped by 6 bases and J by 4 bases; unmatched bases: 6. CDR3 length: 14 amino acids. CDR1 and CDR2 from the germline V gene are SGHTA and FQGNSA. CDR3 coding DNA: TGTGCCAGCAGGATTGGACTAGCGGAGTACGAGCAGTACTTC. As protein: CASRIGLAEYEQYF.

The chain recombines TRBV20-1 with TRBJ2-7, with 8 nucleotides matching TRBD2. The CDR3 runs to 14 residues. Germline lookup yields CDR1 DFQATT and CDR2 SNEGSKA (reference sequence). Trimming removed 3 bases from V and 7 bases from J; junction bases left unmatched: 11. The CDR3 DNA follows: TGCAGTGCTAGCGGGAGGGCCTCCTACAATGAGCAGTACTTC. Translated: CSASGRASYNEQYF.

The chain employs TRBV15 and TRBJ2-3; D unclear. Germline assignment: CDR1 LNHNV and CDR2 YYDKDF (reference sequence). Trimming removed 0 bases from V and 4 bases from J, with 8 bases in between. The CDR3 runs to 14 residues. The CDR3 DNA reads as TGTGCCACCAGCAGAGAGTCGCGGTCAGATACGCAGTATTTT. Translation gives CATSRESRSDTQYF.

This clonotype turned up a few times. The rearrangement joins TRBV11-3 to TRBJ2-5; D might be TRBD1 (5 bases). This CDR3 has 14 residues. Trimming shortened V by 5 bases and J by 3 bases, and 13 bases separated the two germline ends. Germline CDR1 is SGHNT and CDR2 is YENEEA. The CDR3 nucleotides are TGTGCCAGCAGCAACACTCAGGGCAAAGAGACCCAGTACTTC. Protein product: CASSNTQGKETQYF.

For the CDR3, the DNA is TGTGCCAGCAGCTTACATGGTTTCACTGAAGCTTTCTTT. It yields the protein CASSLHGFTEAFF. This chain joins TRBV13 and TRBJ1-1; D gene ambiguous. This CDR3 has 13 amino acids. In germline, CDR1 is PRHDT, CDR2 FYEKMQ (reference sequence). V was cut by 2 bases and J by 4 bases, with 8 bases left in between.

Of note for this clonotype: A junction boundary mismatches the germline segment, possibly from a read error. The V and J genes are TRBV10-3 and TRBJ2-7, with 8 bases lining up with TRBD2. The length of the CDR3 is 11 residues. In germline, CDR1 is ENHRY, CDR2 SYGVKD. CDR3 sequence (DNA): TGTGCCAGCAGTGAGCGGACTAGCTGGTACTTC. Protein sequence: CASSERTSWYF.

This clonotype was found a few times. The chain has TRBV2 and TRBJ2-5; 10 bases line up with TRBD1. V lost 5 bases and J lost 5; bases outside the gene matches: 11. Germline lookup yields CDR1 SNHLY and CDR2 FYNNEI. The CDR3 consists of 16 residues. Here the CDR3 reads CASSLRRDRGRETQYF. The CDR3 region has the DNA TGTGCCAGCAGTCTCCGTCGAGACAGGGGGCGGGAGACCCAGTACTTC.